Following are 24 T cell receptor beta chains from one sample sequenced in a study of Ad26.COV2.S vaccination and SARS-CoV-2 variants. This table comes from immunoSEQ multiplex PCR, and its TCRdb copy is limited to in-frame clones, with some not included. The sample holds 350,000 to 400,000 clones, approximately 89% seen once. Treatment reported: 15 to 20 received Ad26.COV2.S at low or high dose, single or two shots; 5 received placebo; per-sample allocation not given. On day 63 after the first injection, vaccine and placebo recipients gave samples. This specimen consisted of peripheral blood, obtained in a trial of Ad26.COV2.S vaccine versus placebo. These receptor sequences come from a person between 18 and 65 years old who received the Ad26.COV2.S COVID-19 vaccine or a placebo.

This clone was detected many times. The rearrangement joins TRBV6-5 to TRBJ2-1; 9 bases line up with TRBD1. V dropped 6 bases and J dropped 10; count of bases not matched to a gene: 10. Germline V gene sequence: CDR1 MNHEY, CDR2 SVGAGI. The CDR3 sequence is 14 residues long. In DNA, the CDR3 is TGTGCCAGCAGCGCCCAGGACAGGGGTGTGGAGCAGTTCTTC. Its translation is CASSAQDRGVEQFF.

The chain combines TRBV15 with TRBJ2-3; D could derive from TRBD1 or TRBD2 (5 bases each). Germline values: CDR1 LNHNV, CDR2 YYDKDF (reference sequence). The CDR3 contains 17 residues. V was trimmed by 0 bases and J by 2 bases, leaving 15 bases between them. CDR3 bases: TGTGCCACCAGCAGAGACGGGACCTCCGATCCCACAGATACGCAGTATTTT. It encodes CATSRDGTSDPTDTQYF. The full variable domain, completed using reference TRBV15 and TRBJ2-3, is DAMVIQNPRYQVTQFGKPVTLSCSQTLNHNVMYWYQQKSSQAPKLLFHYYDKDFNNEADTPDNFQSRRPNTSFCFLDIRSPGLGDTAMYLCATSRDGTSDPTDTQYFGPGTRLTVL.

The DNA for the CDR3 is TGTGCCAGCAGCCGATGGACAGGGGGCGCGAGAGAGACCCAGTACTTC. Translation gives CASSRWTGGARETQYF. The gene calls are TRBV13 and TRBJ2-5; TRBD1 agrees at 11 bases. V gave up 5 bases and J gave up 4 bases; unmatched junction bases: 9. The CDR3 runs 16 residues. CDR1 and CDR2 from the germline V gene are PRHDT and FYEKMQ (reference sequence).

The chain employs TRBV27 and TRBJ2-7, with TRBD1 matching over 7 bases. This CDR3 is built from 14 residues. J lost 3 bases, V lost 5 bases, and 7 bases had no gene match. CDR1 and CDR2 from the germline V gene are MNHEY and SMNVEV (reference sequence). The chain's CDR3 is CASSRQGVDYEQYF. The CDR3 nucleotides are TGTGCCAGCAGTAGACAGGGAGTCGACTACGAGCAGTACTTC.

The chain combines TRBV25-1 with TRBJ1-4, with unresolved D. This CDR3 has 13 residues. The germline V gene has CDR1 MGHDK and CDR2 SYGVNS. Deletions cut 5 bases from V and 8 bases from J, with 12 bases between. The CDR3 is CASSLRAGEKLFF. CDR3 in DNA: TGTGCCAGCAGTCTTAGGGCTGGAGAAAAACTGTTTTTT.

This clone has only one observation. The chain has TRBV10-2 and TRBJ2-1; D is unclear. Germline V gene lookup returns CDR1 WSHSY and CDR2 SAAADI. V gave up 4 bases and J gave up 10 bases, with 11 bases separating them. The CDR3 is 12 amino acids. CDR3: CASSGRSREQFF. In DNA, the CDR3 is TGCGCCAGCAGTGGTAGGTCACGCGAGCAGTTCTTC.

The V and J genes are TRBV7-6 and TRBJ1-2; 8 bases match TRBD1. Germline lookup yields CDR1 SGHVS and CDR2 FNYEAQ. J gave up 6 bases and V 0 bases, and 6 bases lay outside the gene matches. The CDR3 contains 15 residues. CDR3 nucleotides: TGTGCCAGCAGCTTAGCGAACAGGGGGAGGGATGGCTACACCTTC. Amino acid sequence: CASSLANRGRDGYTF.

The chain carries TRBV2 and TRBJ2-1; no reliable D call. The CDR3 is 16 amino acids. The germline V gene encodes CDR1 SNHLY and CDR2 FYNNEI. Trimming left V 2 bases short and J 1 base short, with 12 bases between. The DNA of the CDR3 is TGTGCCAGCAGTGAAAATCCCAACCGTTCCTACAATGAGCAGTTCTTC. This translates into CASSENPNRSYNEQFF. Using reference TRBV2 and TRBJ2-1 for the parts outside the CDR3, the full variable domain is EPEVTQTPSHQVTQMGQEVILRCVPISNHLYFYWYRQILGQKVEFLVSFYNNEISEKSEIFDDQFSVERPDGSNFTLKIRSTKLEDSAMYFCASSENPNRSYNEQFFGPGTRLTVL.

To note about this clone: The identical CDR3 is also encoded by other nucleotide sequences in the sample. The V call is TRBV30, the J call TRBJ2-7; 10 nucleotides line up with TRBD2. This CDR3 spans 13 amino acids. With 2 bases clipped from V and 3 bases from J, the junction kept 1 base outside the gene matches. Per the germline V gene, CDR1 is GTSNPN and CDR2 is SVGIG (reference sequence). CDR3 residues: CAWSRTSGYEQYF. Here the CDR3 DNA reads TGTGCCTGGAGTAGGACTAGCGGCTACGAGCAGTACTTC.

The chain couples TRBV19 to TRBJ2-5; D possibly corresponds to TRBD1 (6 bases). V shed 3 bases and J shed 2 bases, with 10 bases lying between them. Germline CDR1 and CDR2: LNHDA and SQIVND (reference sequence). The CDR3 is made up of 14 amino acids. This chain's CDR3 is CASSMGHQQETQYF. Here the CDR3 DNA reads TGTGCCAGTAGTATGGGACACCAACAAGAGACCCAGTACTTC.

This clone was seen just once. The chain employs TRBV20-1 and TRBJ1-4; no clear D gene. The CDR3 runs 11 residues. Between the trimmed V and J ends, which lost 6 bases and 4 bases, there was a span of 6 bases. Germline assignment: CDR1 DFQATT and CDR2 SNEGSKA (reference sequence). The CDR3 loop is CSACNNEKLFF. CDR3 DNA: TGCAGTGCGTGCAATAATGAAAAACTGTTTTTT.

Only one count was recorded for this clone. CDR3 region: CATSRFSGTGNTEAFF. DNA for the CDR3: TGTGCCACCAGCAGATTTTCGGGGACTGGGAACACTGAAGCTTTCTTT. The chain is built from TRBV15 and TRBJ1-1; tentative D call: TRBD1 (5 bases). V was clipped by 2 bases and J by 1 base, with 14 bases between them. The CDR3 has 16 residues. Germline CDR1 and CDR2: LNHNV and YYDKDF (reference sequence).

This clone was observed once. This chain links TRBV9 with TRBJ2-7; 8 nucleotides agree with TRBD2. Losses at the gene ends were 2 bases for V and 4 bases for J; bases not matched to a gene: 8. CDR1 and CDR2 from the germline V gene are SGDLS and YYNGEE. This CDR3 spans 15 amino acids. The CDR3 nucleotides are TGTGCCAGCAGCGTTCAACCGGGACTAGAATACGAGCAGTACTTC. Protein sequence: CASSVQPGLEYEQYF.

V and J are TRBV6-4 and TRBJ2-1; maybe TRBD1 (6 bases). The length of the CDR3 is 17 residues. CDR1 is MRHNA and CDR2 is SNTAGT in the germline V gene. Trimming removed 0 bases at V and 6 bases at J, with 18 bases between. The CDR3 loop reads CASSDSTGPTRTNEQFF. CDR3 DNA sequence: TGTGCCAGCAGTGACTCGACAGGACCCACGCGGACCAATGAGCAGTTCTTC.

The genes are TRBV4-1 and TRBJ2-5; D gene uncertain. The CDR3 is made up of 14 amino acids. Germline assignment: CDR1 MGHRA and CDR2 YSYEKL. Trimming removed 1 base at V and 1 base at J, with 7 bases between. The CDR3 region has the DNA TGCGCCAGCAGCCAAGTATCTAGCCAAGAGACCCAGTACTTC. Translation: CASSQVSSQETQYF.

The chain employs TRBV27 and TRBJ1-2, with D perhaps matching TRBD1 (6 bases). The CDR3 is made up of 11 amino acids. Trimming cost V 5 bases and J 6 bases, with 7 bases left between them. Per the germline V gene, CDR1 is MNHEY and CDR2 is SMNVEV (reference sequence). CDR3 bases: TGTGCCAGCAGTCCAGGGGATGGCTACACCTTC. The encoded protein is CASSPGDGYTF.

The chain combines TRBV30 with TRBJ1-3, with TRBD1 matching 7 bases. This CDR3 comprises 15 residues. Trimming at V came to 2 bases and at J to 1 base, leaving 5 bases not matched to a gene. The germline V gene has CDR1 GTSNPN and CDR2 SVGIG (reference sequence). CDR3 DNA: TGTGCCTGGAGTTCGCGGACAGGATCTGGAAACACCATATATTTT. Its protein product is CAWSSRTGSGNTIYF.

The V gene is TRBV5-1, the J gene TRBJ2-3; TRBD2 might be the D (6 bases). CDR1 SGHRS and CDR2 YFSETQ come from the germline V gene. There are 15 residues in the CDR3. Trimming cost V 0 bases and J 0 bases, with 8 bases left between them. CDR3 sequence reads: CASSLGGASTDTQYF. Here the CDR3 DNA reads TGCGCCAGCAGCTTGGGCGGGGCAAGCACAGATACGCAGTATTTT.

The chain joins TRBV4-2 to TRBJ2-3, with TRBD2 as a possible D gene (6 bases). Germline CDR1 and CDR2: LGHNA and YNFKEQ. CDR3 length equals 15 residues. V was cut by 0 bases and J by 5 bases, with 12 bases left in between. This CDR3 is CASSQDSGVGDTQYF. The CDR3 DNA reads as TGTGCCAGCAGCCAAGATTCGGGGGTAGGAGATACGCAGTATTTT.

The chain carries TRBV2 and TRBJ1-3; no definite D call. Per the germline V gene, CDR1 is SNHLY and CDR2 is FYNNEI. V was trimmed by 5 bases and J by 0 bases, leaving 14 bases between them. The CDR3 has 16 amino acids. CDR3 DNA sequence: TGTGCCAGCAGTCTGCTGTTCCCAATCTCTGGAAACACCATATATTTT. Amino acids: CASSLLFPISGNTIYF.

This clone was seen a handful of times. The J gene is TRBJ2-7, the V gene TRBV3-1 (or the pseudogene TRBV3-2); perhaps TRBD2 as D (6 bases). V lost 4 bases and J lost 0, with 13 bases in between. Germline V gene data show CDR1 as LGHDT and CDR2 as YNNKEL (reference sequence). The CDR3 is 15 amino acids. CDR3 in amino acids: CASSPGLSSSYEQYF. In DNA, the CDR3 is TGTGCCAGCAGCCCGGGACTCTCTAGCTCCTACGAGCAGTACTTC.

CDR3 DNA sequence: TGTGCCAGCAACCCACGGGGGGCCACAGATACGCAGTATTTT. Its protein is CASNPRGATDTQYF. The J gene is TRBJ2-3, the V gene TRBV27, with a possible D match to TRBD2 (7 bases). V was trimmed by 7 bases and J by 2 bases, leaving 13 bases between them. The CDR3 has 14 amino acids. Germline CDR1 is MNHEY and CDR2 is SMNVEV (reference sequence).

This chain uses TRBV9 with TRBJ1-3; TRBD1 matches at 9 bases. CDR3 size: 20 residues. CDR1 SGDLS and CDR2 YYNGEE come from the germline V gene. V shed 1 base and J 0 bases; nucleotides not matched to a gene: 14. The CDR3 region has the DNA TGTGCCAGCAGCGTAACAGACAGGGGGTTCTACTCGTACTCTGGAAACACCATATATTTT. Residues: CASSVTDRGFYSYSGNTIYF.

Notes on this clone: Different DNA sequences within this sample yield the same CDR3. This chain joins TRBV3-1 (or the pseudogene TRBV3-2) and TRBJ2-7; no definite D call. The CDR3 has 12 amino acids. The germline V and J ends were trimmed by 2 bases and 6 bases, with 8 bases remaining between them. CDR1 and CDR2 (germline): LGHDT, YNNKEL (reference sequence). The DNA of the CDR3 is TGTGCCAGCAGCCAACTCGGAACCGAGCAGTACTTC. Translated: CASSQLGTEQYF.